These 14 T cell receptor beta chains came from one sample sequenced in a study of OX40 agonist ivuxolimab in advanced cancers. The method was immunoSEQ multiplex PCR; TCRdb's version includes in-frame clones alone and lacks a portion of them. The data contain about 130,000 clones, about 92% of them singletons. The material was CD4+ or CD8+ T cells sorted from blood, obtained in a trial of the OX40 agonist ivuxolimab. These receptor sequences come from an adult with an advanced solid tumor such as melanoma, head and neck, liver or kidney cancer.

This chain links TRBV2 with TRBJ1-1, with no clear D. The CDR3 spans 12 residues. V lost 1 base and J lost 6, with 6 bases in between. Germline lookup yields CDR1 SNHLY and CDR2 FYNNEI. Here the CDR3 reads CASSEGWPEAFF. The CDR3 DNA sequence: TGTGCCAGCAGTGAAGGATGGCCTGAAGCTTTCTTT.

The CDR3 reads CASSEPGHTYEQYF. The CDR3 DNA is TGTGCCAGTAGTGAACCGGGACATACCTACGAGCAGTACTTC. The gene calls are TRBV19 and TRBJ2-7; D is possibly TRBD1 (6 bases). Trimming stripped 5 bases from V and 2 bases from J, with 13 bases between. Germline V gene data show CDR1 as LNHDA and CDR2 as SQIVND (reference sequence). This CDR3 contains 14 residues.

The genes are TRBV18 and TRBJ1-4; TRBD1 aligns across 7 bases. The CDR3 length is 15 residues. In germline, CDR1 is KGHSH, CDR2 LQKENI. The ends lost 3 bases at V and 6 bases at J; junction bases unmatched: 7. The CDR3 nucleotides read TGTGCCAGCTCACCTTTGACAGGGAGGTATGAAAAACTGTTTTTT. Translation gives CASSPLTGRYEKLFF.

This clone occurred once. The chain has TRBV6-5 and TRBJ1-1, with 12 bases fitting TRBD1. Trimming removed 1 base from V and 4 bases from J; junction bases left unmatched: 4. The CDR3 has 16 amino acids. Germline-derived CDR1 and CDR2 are MNHEY and SVGAGI. The CDR3 DNA is TGTGCCAGCAGTTACTACGGGACAGGGGGCGGCACTGAAGCTTTCTTT. It translates to CASSYYGTGGGTEAFF.

The chain uses TRBV6-6 and TRBJ1-2; D is uncertain. The CDR3 is 15 amino acids. CDR1 is MNHNY and CDR2 is SVGAGI in the germline V gene (reference sequence). V lost 3 bases, J lost 2 bases, and 13 bases lay in between. CDR3 coding DNA: TGTGCCAGCAGTTATTGGAAGGCTGAGAACTATGGCTACACCTTC. As protein: CASSYWKAENYGYTF.

The chain links TRBV6-5 to TRBJ2-3; unclear D gene. CDR1 and CDR2 from the germline V gene are MNHEY and SVGAGI. Trimming left V 3 bases short and J 4 bases short, with 17 bases between. This CDR3 comprises 16 residues. CDR3 loop: CASSYNSGLPADTQYF. CDR3 nucleotides: TGTGCCAGCAGTTATAACTCTGGGCTTCCCGCAGATACGCAGTATTTT.

This chain uses TRBV19 with TRBJ1-1; D is ambiguous. V dropped 6 bases and J dropped 0 bases, with 14 bases sitting between them. The CDR3 length is 15 residues. Looked up from germline, CDR1 is LNHDA and CDR2 is SQIVND (reference sequence). In DNA form, the CDR3 reads TGTGCCAGTAGCAAACAGCTACTAATGAACACTGAAGCTTTCTTT. Encoded protein: CASSKQLLMNTEAFF.

The chain has TRBV6-6 and TRBJ2-5; D is possibly TRBD1 (5 bases). The CDR3 runs 13 residues. V lost 7 bases, J lost 2 bases, and 11 bases lay in between. Germline V gives CDR1 MNHNY, CDR2 SVGAGI (reference sequence). The CDR3 DNA sequence: TGTGCCAGCACCCAGGGAAGACAAGAGACCCAGTACTTC. This sequence encodes CASTQGRQETQYF.

This clone has a single count. The V gene is TRBV5-5, the J gene TRBJ2-2, with D possibly TRBD1 on 6 matching bases. CDR1 and CDR2 (germline): SGHKS, YYEKEE (reference sequence). The CDR3 spans 16 residues. Between the trimmed V and J ends, which lost 1 base and 5 bases, there was a span of 15 bases. CDR3 nucleotides: TGTGCCAGCAGCTTGTCGTTTCGGACAGAAACCGGGGAGCTGTTTTTT. This sequence encodes CASSLSFRTETGELFF.

V usage is TRBV6-1 and J usage is TRBJ2-7, with D maybe TRBD2 (5 bases). From germline, CDR1 is MNHNS and CDR2 SASEGT. The CDR3 runs to 14 residues. Trimming cost V 4 bases and J 5 bases, with 15 bases left between them. Here the CDR3 DNA reads TGTGCCAGCAGTGGACGGGGTTTTAAGGACGAGCAGTACTTC. It specifies CASSGRGFKDEQYF.

The CDR3 spells CAISRQGSPGNTIYF. The CDR3 DNA follows: TGTGCCATCAGCCGACAGGGTTCGCCCGGAAACACCATATATTTT. This chain links TRBV10-3 with TRBJ1-3; the match to TRBD1 covers 7 bases. Losses at the gene ends were 6 bases for V and 4 bases for J; bases not matched to a gene: 9. Germline values: CDR1 ENHRY, CDR2 SYGVKD. The CDR3 is made up of 15 amino acids.

V is TRBV6-4 and J is TRBJ1-4, with D tentatively TRBD1 (5 bases). Germline V gives CDR1 MRHNA, CDR2 SNTAGT. The CDR3 contains 13 residues. V was trimmed by 4 bases and J by 8 bases, leaving 11 bases between them. CDR3 nucleotides: TGTGCCAGCAGTGCGGTGCAGGGCGAAAAACTGTTTTTT. Protein sequence: CASSAVQGEKLFF.

The rearrangement links TRBV18 to TRBJ1-1; D gene ambiguous. The germline gives CDR1 KGHSH, CDR2 LQKENI. The CDR3 covers 14 residues. Trimming left V 4 bases short and J 5 bases short, with 14 bases between. The CDR3 sequence is CASSLQVLGTEAFF. The CDR3, as DNA: TGTGCCAGCTCACTTCAGGTCTTGGGGACTGAAGCTTTCTTT.

V usage is TRBV11-3 and J usage is TRBJ2-3; D may be TRBD1 (6 bases). Germline CDR1 SGHNT, CDR2 YENEEA. The CDR3 has 17 residues. Trimming removed 1 base at V and 1 base at J, with 15 bases between. CDR3 sequence reads: CASSLGGHGVGTDTQYF. The CDR3 DNA follows: TGTGCCAGCAGCTTAGGGGGGCACGGAGTCGGCACAGATACGCAGTATTTT.